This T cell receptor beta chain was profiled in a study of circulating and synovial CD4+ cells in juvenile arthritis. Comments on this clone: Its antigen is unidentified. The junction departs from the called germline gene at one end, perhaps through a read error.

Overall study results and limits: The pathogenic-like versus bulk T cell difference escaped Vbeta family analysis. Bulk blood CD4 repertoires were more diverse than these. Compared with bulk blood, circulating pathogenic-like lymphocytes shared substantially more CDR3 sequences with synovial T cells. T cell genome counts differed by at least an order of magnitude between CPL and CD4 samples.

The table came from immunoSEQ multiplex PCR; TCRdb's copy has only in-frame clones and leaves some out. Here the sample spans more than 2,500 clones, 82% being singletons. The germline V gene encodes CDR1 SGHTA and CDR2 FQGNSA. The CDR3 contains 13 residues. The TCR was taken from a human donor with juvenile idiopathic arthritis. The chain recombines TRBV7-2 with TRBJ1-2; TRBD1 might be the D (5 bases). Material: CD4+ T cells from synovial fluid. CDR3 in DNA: TGTGCCAGCAGCTTAGAGAACAGGCTACTTGCGGCCTTC. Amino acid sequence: CASSLENRLLAAF.